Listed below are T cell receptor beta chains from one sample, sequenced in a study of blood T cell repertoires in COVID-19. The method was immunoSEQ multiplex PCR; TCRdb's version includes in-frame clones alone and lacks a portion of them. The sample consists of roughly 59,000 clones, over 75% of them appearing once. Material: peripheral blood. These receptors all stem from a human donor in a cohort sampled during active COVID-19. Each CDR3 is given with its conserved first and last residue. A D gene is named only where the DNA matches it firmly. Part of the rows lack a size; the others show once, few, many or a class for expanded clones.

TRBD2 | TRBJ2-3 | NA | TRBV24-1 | CATRTSAPGTDTQYF | TGTGCCACCAGAACTAGCGCCCCTGGCACAGATACGCAGTATTTT
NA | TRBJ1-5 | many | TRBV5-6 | CASSGQNSNQPQHF | TGTGCCAGCAGCGGACAGAATAGCAATCAGCCCCAGCATTTT
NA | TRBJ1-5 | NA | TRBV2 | CASSDRAWSNQPQHF | TGTGCCAGCAGTGACAGGGCGTGGAGCAATCAGCCCCAGCATTTT
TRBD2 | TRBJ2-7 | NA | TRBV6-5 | CASSYGTSGALYEQYF | TGTGCCAGCAGTTACGGGACTAGCGGCGCGCTCTACGAGCAGTACTTC
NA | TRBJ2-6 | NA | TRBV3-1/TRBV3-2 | CASSRRPSAVSGVNVLTF | TGTGCCAGCAGCCGTAGACCCTCAGCGGTCTCTGGGGTCAACGTCCTGACTTTC
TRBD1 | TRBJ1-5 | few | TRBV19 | CASRSDRQGAYQPQHF | TGTGCCAGTAGAAGCGATCGACAGGGGGCTTATCAGCCCCAGCATTTT
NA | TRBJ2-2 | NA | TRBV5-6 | CASSSLEQTNTGELFF | TGTGCCAGCAGCTCGTTGGAGCAGACGAACACCGGGGAGCTGTTTTTT
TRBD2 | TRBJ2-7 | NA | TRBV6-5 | CASRAAHGTTGEQYF | TGTGCCAGCAGGGCTGCTCATGGGACTACCGGCGAGCAGTACTTC
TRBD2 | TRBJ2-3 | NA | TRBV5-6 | CASSTGLAGDTQYF | TGTGCCAGCAGCACGGGACTAGCGGGAGATACGCAGTATTTT
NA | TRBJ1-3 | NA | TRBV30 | CAWSDRNTIYF | TGTGCCTGGAGTGATCGTAACACCATATATTTT
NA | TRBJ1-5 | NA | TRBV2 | CASRVGGDNQPQHF | TGTGCCAGCAGGGTCGGGGGTGATAATCAGCCCCAGCATTTT
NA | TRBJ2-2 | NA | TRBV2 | CASSEFLNTGELFF | TGTGCCAGCAGTGAATTCTTGAACACCGGGGAGCTGTTTTTT
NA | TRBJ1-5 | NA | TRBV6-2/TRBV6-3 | CASNPTGTPGGQPQHF | TGTGCCAGCAACCCAACCGGGACACCGGGGGGTCAGCCCCAGCATTTT
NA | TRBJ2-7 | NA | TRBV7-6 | CASSTIAANYEQYF | TGTGCCAGCAGCACAATAGCAGCCAACTACGAGCAGTACTTC
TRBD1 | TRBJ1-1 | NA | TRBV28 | CASSSRNRGMNTEAFF | TGTGCCAGCAGCTCACGCAACAGGGGGATGAACACTGAAGCTTTCTTT
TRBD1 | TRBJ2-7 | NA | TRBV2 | CASDPLVLGDRDDEQYF | TGTGCCAGCGACCCGCTTGTTTTGGGGGACAGGGACGACGAGCAGTACTTC
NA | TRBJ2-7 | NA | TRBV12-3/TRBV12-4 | CASSLRVSYEQYF | TGTGCCAGCAGTTTAAGAGTTTCCTACGAGCAGTACTTC
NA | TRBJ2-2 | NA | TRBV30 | CAWRARGSGTGELFF | TGTGCCTGGAGGGCCCGGGGAAGTGGCACCGGGGAGCTGTTTTTT
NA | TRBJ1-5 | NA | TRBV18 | CASSGATDQPQHF | TGTGCCAGCTCAGGGGCGACAGATCAGCCCCAGCATTTT
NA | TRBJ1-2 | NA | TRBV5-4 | CASSTKTGPGGYTF | TGTGCCAGCAGCACAAAGACAGGACCGGGGGGCTACACCTTC
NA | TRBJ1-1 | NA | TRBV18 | CASSPSSGINTEAFF | TGTGCCAGCTCACCCAGCTCGGGAATAAACACTGAAGCTTTCTTT
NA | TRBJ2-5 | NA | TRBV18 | CAGAARGQETQYF | TGTGCAGGCGCCGCACGGGGCCAAGAGACCCAGTACTTC
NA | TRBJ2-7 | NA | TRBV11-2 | CASSLVGPSYEQYF | TGTGCCAGCAGCTTAGTGGGGCCCTCCTACGAGCAGTACTTC
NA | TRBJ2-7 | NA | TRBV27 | CASSPHSGGSSYEQYF | TGTGCCAGCAGTCCCCATTCAGGGGGGAGCTCCTACGAGCAGTACTTC
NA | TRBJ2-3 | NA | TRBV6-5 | CASSYSSEDTQYF | TGTGCCAGCAGTTACTCGTCGGAGGATACGCAGTATTTT
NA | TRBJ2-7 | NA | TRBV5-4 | CASTSEARSYEQYF | TGTGCCAGCACCTCCGAGGCACGGAGTTACGAGCAGTACTTC
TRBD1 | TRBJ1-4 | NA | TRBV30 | CAWSRPGQSRATNEKLFF | TGTGCCTGGAGTCGACCGGGACAGAGCCGAGCAACTAATGAAAAACTGTTTTTT
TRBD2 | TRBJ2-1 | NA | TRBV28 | CASSLSPRTSGNEQFF | TGTGCCAGCAGTTTATCCCCCAGGACTAGCGGCAATGAGCAGTTCTTC
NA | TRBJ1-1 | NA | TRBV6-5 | CASSPEWGVNTEAFF | TGTGCCAGCAGTCCTGAATGGGGCGTGAACACTGAAGCTTTCTTT
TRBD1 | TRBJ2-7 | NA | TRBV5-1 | CASSATNRGSYEQYF | TGCGCCAGCAGCGCGACCAACAGGGGGTCCTACGAGCAGTACTTC
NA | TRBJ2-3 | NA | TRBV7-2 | CASSLGTYTDTQYF | TGTGCCAGCAGCTTAGGAACCTACACAGATACGCAGTATTTT